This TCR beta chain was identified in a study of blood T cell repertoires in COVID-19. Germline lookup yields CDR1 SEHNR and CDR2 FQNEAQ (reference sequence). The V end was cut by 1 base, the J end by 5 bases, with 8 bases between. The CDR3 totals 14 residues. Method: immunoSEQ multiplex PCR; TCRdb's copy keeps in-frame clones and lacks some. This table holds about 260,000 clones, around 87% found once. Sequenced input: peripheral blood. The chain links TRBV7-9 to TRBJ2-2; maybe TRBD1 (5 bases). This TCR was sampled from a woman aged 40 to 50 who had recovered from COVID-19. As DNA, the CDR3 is TGTGCCAGCAGCTTAGTATCAGGGACCGGGGAGCTGTTTTTT. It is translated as CASSLVSGTGELFF.